This TCR beta chain was found in a study of cytomegalovirus exposure and HLA in healthy donors. This clone was found a few times. With 60 Vbeta and 13 Jbeta primers, the PCR was carried out. How the authors handled the data: In a later analysis, some 10 million of 65 million to 80 million unique beta chains occurred in at least two donors. Here immunoSEQ multiplex PCR was the method, and the copy in TCRdb shows in-frame clones only, minus some. V, J and clone size are those of that table, while D and trimming were read from the DNA. In the table there are approximately 190,000 clones, roughly 68% of which are singletons. Trimming left V 2 bases short and J 3 bases short, with 8 bases between. The germline CDR1 and CDR2 sequences are SGHRS and YFSETQ. CDR3 length: 13 residues. Everyone who donated was a healthy bone marrow donor.

V gene TRBV5-1 combines with J gene TRBJ1-1; D ambiguous. The TCR was taken from a woman aged 25-40 years in good health and CMV-seronegative. The sample comprised PBMCs. The CDR3 protein is CASSFTADTEAFF. CDR3 nucleotide sequence: TGCGCCAGCAGCTTTACGGCGGACACTGAAGCTTTCTTT. The full variable domain, rest sourced from reference TRBV5-1 and TRBJ1-1, is KAGVTQTPRYLIKTRGQQVTLSCSPISGHRSVSWYQQTPGQGLQFLFEYFSETQRNKGNFPGRFSGRQFSNSRSEMNVSTLELGDSALYLCASSFTADTEAFFGQGTRLTVV.